This TCR beta chain appears in the sequencing data of a study of beta chain features in type 1 diabetes. Study-wide background: Patients were similar to healthy donors in age and gender (as well as in cell yields).

The germline gives CDR1 SNHLY, CDR2 FYNNEI. V shed 3 bases and J 6 bases; nucleotides not matched to a gene: 11. This CDR3 is built from 16 residues. Findings and caveats of the study: Insertions were fewer and deletions more numerous at VDJ junctions in type 1 diabetes patients.

Sorted CD4+ subsets: naive, central memory, regulatory, stem cell-like memory (CD45RO/CCR7/CD25/CD127/CD95/CD27 panel). Sorted populations all had greater than 95% purity. Every isolated RNA sample was fully reverse transcribed, so sequencing captured expressed TCRB transcripts. Here immunoSEQ multiplex PCR was the method, and the copy in TCRdb shows in-frame clones only, minus some. This sample has under 900,000 clones, with 17% found just once. This clone was detected only a few times. Its target is unknown. This clonotype was sampled from a woman in her late teens or twenties in good health. The sample taken for sequencing was naive CD4+ T cells from blood. The chain links TRBV2 to TRBJ1-5, with 7 bases aligning to TRBD1. This chain's CDR3 is CASSDPLRGIGQPQHF. CDR3 sequence (DNA): TGTGCCAGCAGTGACCCACTCAGGGGGATCGGTCAGCCCCAGCATTTT. Using reference TRBV2 and TRBJ1-5 for the parts outside the CDR3, the full variable domain is EPEVTQTPSHQVTQMGQEVILRCVPISNHLYFYWYRQILGQKVEFLVSFYNNEISEKSEIFDDQFSVERPDGSNFTLKIRSTKLEDSAMYFCASSDPLRGIGQPQHFGDGTRLSIL.